The clone carrying this T cell receptor beta chain was picked up a small number of times. The antigen is undetermined. The data are from a study of cytomegalovirus exposure and HLA in healthy donors. Germline CDR1 is KGHSH and CDR2 is LQKENI. This CDR3 contains 14 residues. Germline trimming cut 6 bases from V and 8 bases from J; bases unmatched to any gene: 9. Points from the study as a whole: Earlier results showed most TCR beta V segments being productive about 87% or about 30% of the time. Rates of TCR association differed by HLA locus in a later analysis, with DRB1 highest and HLA-C lowest. Compared with the approximately 680-donor mean, an Asian-associated ancestry cluster reportedly had fewer N-insertions, according to a later analysis.

Primers included in the PCR were 60 Vbeta and 13 Jbeta primers. Using immunoSEQ multiplex PCR, the repertoire was profiled, and TCRdb retains in-frame clones only, with some absent. Altogether about 130,000 clones are present, around 76% being singletons, with the ten largest covering roughly 7%. The source of this sequence is a male donor in good health and CMV-seronegative. The chain recombines TRBV18 with TRBJ1-4, with 7 bases lining up with TRBD1. Sequences were obtained from PBMCs. This CDR3 reads CASSQDRVGEKLFF. CDR3 sequence (DNA): TGTGCCAGCTCGCAAGACAGGGTTGGAGAAAAACTGTTTTTT.